Shown below are 14 T cell receptor beta chains from a single sample sequenced in a study of blood T cell repertoires in COVID-19 (TCRdb year 2020). Library preparation employed the immunoSEQ multiplex PCR assay. The table comes from immuneACCESS by way of TCRdb, which keeps in-frame sequences with V and J called. Part of the clones is missing from these tables; in studies checked, under half for an unresolved V gene and the rest for unknown reasons. In this sample the table shows more than 450,000 clones, approximately 90% of which occur a single time. The ten largest clones add up to about 0.75% of the sample. The source material was PBMCs or T cells enriched from blood (not recorded which). These receptors were collected from a woman between 18 and 29 years old who had recovered from COVID-19.

This rearrangement joins TRBV19 to TRBJ1-2; D gene unclear. Germline V gives CDR1 LNHDA, CDR2 SQIVND (reference sequence). The germline V and J ends were trimmed by 2 bases and 4 bases, with 8 bases remaining between them. This CDR3 is built from 13 residues. CDR3 DNA sequence: TGTGCCAGTAGTATAACGGCGGTCTATGGCTACACCTTC. Translating gives CASSITAVYGYTF.

The gene calls are TRBV10-3 and TRBJ1-5, with D maybe TRBD1 (5 bases). The germline CDR1 and CDR2 sequences are ENHRY and SYGVKD. This CDR3 is built from 15 residues. V lost 8 bases and J 3 bases, leaving 17 bases between the germline ends. CDR3 region: CAIGGGGSANQPQHF. The CDR3 coding sequence is TGTGCCATCGGCGGGGGGGGTAGTGCCAATCAGCCCCAGCATTTT.

The chain couples TRBV4-1 to TRBJ2-7; TRBD2 is a possible D gene (7 bases). CDR1 and CDR2 (germline): MGHRA, YSYEKL. This CDR3 region has 12 residues. The CDR3: CALPGGGAEQYF. CDR3 in DNA: TGCGCGCTACCGGGTGGGGGGGCCGAGCAGTACTTC.

The chain couples TRBV5-8 to TRBJ1-5, with unresolved D. CDR3 length: 15 amino acids. Trimming pared 5 bases from V and 2 bases from J, leaving 14 bases between. Germline lookup yields CDR1 SGHTS and CDR2 YDEGEE. CDR3 bases: TGTGCCAGCAGTTCCGGGATGTGGGGCAATCAGCCCCAGCATTTT. It encodes CASSSGMWGNQPQHF.

This rearrangement joins TRBV2 to TRBJ2-3, with a weak D call TRBD2 (5 bases). Germline loops: CDR1 SNHLY, CDR2 FYNNEI. The CDR3 has 19 amino acids. The V end lost 2 bases, the J end lost 4 bases, and 25 bases lay between the germline ends. CDR3 region: CASSESSPLVSPGADTQYF. DNA of the CDR3: TGTGCCAGCAGTGAATCCAGCCCACTAGTTTCACCCGGAGCAGATACGCAGTATTTT.

The chain combines TRBV5-6 with TRBJ1-5, with 8 positions matching TRBD1. The CDR3 has 17 amino acids. Trimming removed 0 bases from V and 1 base from J; junction bases left unmatched: 6. Germline V lookup: CDR1 SGHDT, CDR2 YYEEEE. CDR3 nucleotides: TGTGCCAGCAGCTTGGAAGGGACAGGAGTGAGCAATCAGCCCCAGCATTTT. This codes for CASSLEGTGVSNQPQHF.

The chain recombines TRBV5-1 with TRBJ1-2, with 9 bases fitting TRBD1. The V and J ends lost 3 bases and 7 bases, in that order; junction bases with no gene match: 4. This CDR3 spans 13 amino acids. Germline V gives CDR1 SGHRS, CDR2 YFSETQ. The CDR3, as DNA: TGCGCCAGCAGCTCACAGGGGGCCGTTGGCTACACCTTC. It codes for CASSSQGAVGYTF.

The chain combines TRBV6-5 with TRBJ2-1, with D possibly TRBD1 on 6 matching bases. V dropped 8 bases and J dropped 2 bases, with 16 bases sitting between them. This CDR3 contains 15 residues. Germline values: CDR1 MNHEY, CDR2 SVGAGI. The CDR3 spells CASCYRDTAYNEQFF. Written as DNA, the CDR3 is TGTGCCAGCTGCTACCGGGACACCGCCTACAATGAGCAGTTCTTC.

The chain joins TRBV5-1 to TRBJ2-2; 9 bases map to TRBD2. Germline CDR1 is SGHRS and CDR2 is YFSETQ. The V and J ends lost 7 bases and 2 bases, in that order; junction bases with no gene match: 15. This CDR3 comprises 18 residues. The CDR3 protein is CASCVGGGDSCNTGELFF. CDR3 in DNA: TGCGCCAGCTGCGTCGGCGGGGGGGATAGTTGTAACACCGGGGAGCTGTTTTTT.

The CDR3 spells CASSQDMNTEAFF. The CDR3 nucleotides are TGCGCCAGCAGCCAAGACATGAACACTGAAGCTTTCTTT. The chain has TRBV5-1 and TRBJ1-1; no firm D call. The CDR3 loop spans 13 amino acids. Trimming removed 4 bases at V and 0 bases at J, with 7 bases between. CDR1 and CDR2 from the germline V gene are SGHRS and YFSETQ.

The chain is built from TRBV7-3 and TRBJ1-1, with D maybe TRBD1 (5 bases). This CDR3 contains 13 residues. Trimming pared 4 bases from V and 3 bases from J, leaving 9 bases between. Germline CDR1 is SGHTA and CDR2 is FQGTGA. CDR3 sequence reads: CASSSDRDTEAFF. The CDR3 nucleotides are TGTGCCAGCAGCTCCGACAGAGACACTGAAGCTTTCTTT.

The chain links TRBV2 to TRBJ1-5; no firm D call. Germline assignment: CDR1 SNHLY and CDR2 FYNNEI. V dropped 6 bases and J dropped 9 bases, with 15 bases sitting between them. There are 13 residues in the CDR3. In nucleotides, the CDR3 is TGTGCCAGCAGAGAAACAGCAGTGTGGCCCCAGCATTTT. Residues: CASRETAVWPQHF.

The CDR3 DNA is TGTGCCAGTAGTCGAACCGGGACAGGGGGCACTGAAGCTTTCTTT. Its translation is CASSRTGTGGTEAFF. The chain is built from TRBV19 and TRBJ1-1, with 11 nucleotides matching TRBD1. V trimming: 5 bases; J trimming: 4 bases; junction bases outside the gene matches: 6. This CDR3 has 15 amino acids. Germline CDR1 reads LNHDA; CDR2 reads SQIVND (reference sequence).

V usage is TRBV20-1 and J usage is TRBJ2-3; 8 nucleotides align to TRBD2. V lost 3 bases to trimming and J lost 4 bases; unmatched junction nucleotides: 12. CDR1 is DFQATT and CDR2 is SNEGSKA in the germline V gene (reference sequence). The CDR3 is made up of 16 amino acids. This CDR3 reads CSASWRASGSPDTQYF. The CDR3, as DNA: TGCAGTGCTAGTTGGAGGGCTAGCGGGTCCCCAGATACGCAGTATTTT.